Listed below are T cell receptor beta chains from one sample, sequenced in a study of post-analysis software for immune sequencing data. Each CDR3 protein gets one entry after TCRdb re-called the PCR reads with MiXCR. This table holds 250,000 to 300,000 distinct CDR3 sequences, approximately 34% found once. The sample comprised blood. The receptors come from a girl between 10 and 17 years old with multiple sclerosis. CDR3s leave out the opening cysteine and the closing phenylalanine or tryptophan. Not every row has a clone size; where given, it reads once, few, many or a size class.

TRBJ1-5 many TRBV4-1 ASSQVASVGSNQPQH
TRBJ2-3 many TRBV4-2 ASSQELAGGVDTQY
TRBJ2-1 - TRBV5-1 ASHKGNNEQF
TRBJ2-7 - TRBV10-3 AIMGLGYEQY
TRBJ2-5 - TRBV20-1 SAPYPSDRDFRTQY
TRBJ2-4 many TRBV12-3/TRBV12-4 ASSFFGGNIQY
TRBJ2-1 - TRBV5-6 ASSLAGGLGSYNEQF
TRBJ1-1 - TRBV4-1 ASSQDSRFTKAF
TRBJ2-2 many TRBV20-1 SARRGASTGELF
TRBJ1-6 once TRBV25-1 ASSDPLGNSPLH
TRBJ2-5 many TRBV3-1 ASTVLAGGRETQY
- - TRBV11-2 ASSFSVTSSYNEQY
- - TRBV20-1 SAVRIGVRNNEQY
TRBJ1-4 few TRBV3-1 ASFGGGNEKLF
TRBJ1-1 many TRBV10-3 AISMTGGVEAF
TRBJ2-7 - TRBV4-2 ASSQSLGEQY
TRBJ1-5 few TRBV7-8 ASSPDSSNQPQH
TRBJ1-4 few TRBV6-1 ASSWTGGASNEKLF